The present T cell receptor (beta chain) was sequenced within a study of cytomegalovirus exposure and HLA in healthy donors. The germline V gene has CDR1 DFQATT and CDR2 SNEGSKA (reference sequence). CDR3 length: 11 amino acids. Trimming took off 3 bases at V and 0 bases at J, with 2 bases between the two ends. General study findings and limits: Across donors, sequencing depth was assumed by presence/absence analyses to be roughly uniform. The majority of TCR sequences were rare, yet some public TCRs appeared in many donors. Prior analysis indicated that the majority of TCR beta V segments exhibited productivity approximately 90% or approximately 30% of the time.

The PCR contained 60 Vbeta and 13 Jbeta primers. In the original analysis: Counted up in a later analysis, unique TCR beta chains came to some 80 million, with around 9.9 million shared. Clones were read by immunoSEQ multiplex PCR, and TCRdb kept only the in-frame ones, dropping some. The DNA gave D and trimming, while V, J and clone size come from that table. The profile shows more than 140,000 clones, approximately 71% of them singletons. In the case of this clone: Its antigen remains unknown.

The origin of this receptor is a man aged 40-49 years in good health and CMV-seronegative. The genes are TRBV20-1 and TRBJ1-2; D is uncertain. Sequencing was done on a sample of PBMCs. CDR3 loop: CSASTNYGYTF. The CDR3 DNA is TGCAGTGCTAGCACTAACTATGGCTACACCTTC.